The clone carrying this T cell receptor (beta chain) was seen more than once but under ten times. TRAV and TRBV primers primed cDNA for both TCRalpha and TCRbeta. TCR amplification used roughly 20 PCR cycles, a constant-region primer and a V-primer adapter. Each CDR3 protein gets one entry after TCRdb re-called the reads with MiXCR. The sample lists roughly 60,000 distinct CDR3 sequences; under 30% were seen once. Per the germline V gene, CDR1 is SGHTA and CDR2 is FQGTGA. The CDR3 runs 14 residues. V lost 5 bases and J lost 3; bases outside the gene matches: 6. Time point indicated: before trial treatment. This record belongs to a study of low-dose radiotherapy and immunotherapy resistance in tumors.

The chain is built from TRBV7-3 and TRBJ2-7; 8 nucleotides align to TRBD1. This sample comprised PBMCs, obtained before treatment. This clonotype originated in a male donor with prostate cancer. The CDR3: CASSRLDRVYEQYF. The CDR3 DNA is TGTGCCAGCAGCCGACTGGACAGGGTCTACGAGCAGTACTTC. Full variable domain (outside the CDR3, taken from reference TRBV7-3 and TRBJ2-7): GAGVSQTPSNKVTEKGKYVELRCDPISGHTALYWYRQSLGQGPEFLIYFQGTGAADDSGLPNDRFFAVRPEGSVSTLKIQRTERGDSAVYLCASSRLDRVYEQYFGPGTRLTVT.